This T cell receptor (beta chain) was identified in a study of T cells expressing NK-cell markers. TCRdb derives one entry per CDR3 protein from the 5' RACE reads, leaving out DNA. This listing includes 400,000 to 450,000 distinct CDR3 sequences. Germline values: CDR1 SGHTA, CDR2 FQGNSA. The CDR3 runs to 16 residues. The rearrangement uses TRBV7-2 and TRBJ2-3. The TCR comes from a woman between 18 and 75 years old in good health. The sequencing sample was made of blood T cells: a sorted CD56 or NKG2C T cell subset, CD4+ or CD8+ T cells, or bulk PBMC T cells (not recorded which). CDR3 sequence reads: CASSPQQRLSTDTQYF. The variable domain in full, with the rest retrieved from reference TRBV7-2 and TRBJ2-3, is GAGVSQSPSNKVTEKGKDVELRCDPISGHTALYWYRQSLGQGLEFLIYFQGNSAPDKSGLPSDRFSAERTGGSVSTLTIQRTQQEDSAVYLCASSPQQRLSTDTQYFGPGTRLTVL.